Listed below are T cell receptor beta chains from one sample, sequenced in a study of blood T cell repertoires in COVID-19. Using immunoSEQ multiplex PCR, the repertoire was profiled, and TCRdb retains in-frame clones only, with some absent. The table includes about 330,000 clones, over 75% detected once. Sequencing input: PBMCs or T cells enriched from blood (not recorded which). The receptors were gathered from a woman aged 25 to 45 who had recovered from COVID-19. The CDR3 runs from the conserved cysteine through the conserved F or W. Fields, in order: D gene, clone size, J gene, V gene, CDR3 DNA, CDR3 protein. D genes are given only for firm matches. Not all rows give a size; the values are once, few, many and, for expanded clones, a class.

>.|many|TRBJ1-5|TRBV29-1
TGCAGCGTTGACAGGGGCAATCAGCCCCAGCATTTT
CSVDRGNQPQHF
>TRBD1|.|TRBJ1-3|TRBV28
TGTGCCAGCAGTAGTTGGGGAGGACAGGGAAGTGGAAACACCATATATTTT
CASSSWGGQGSGNTIYF
>TRBD1|once|TRBJ2-7|TRBV7-9
TGTGCCAGCAGCTCCGGGACAGGGGTCGAGCAGTACTTC
CASSSGTGVEQYF
>TRBD1|.|TRBJ2-3|TRBV11-2
TGTGCCAGCAGCTTTAGAACAGGGGTTGTGGATACGCAGTATTTT
CASSFRTGVVDTQYF
>.|.|TRBJ2-5|TRBV19
TGTGCCAGTAGTGGGGCCAAACAAGAGACCCAGTACTTC
CASSGAKQETQYF
>TRBD2|.|TRBJ2-2|TRBV5-1
TGCGCCAGCGGACGGGGGGATACCGGGGAGCTGTTTTTT
CASGRGDTGELFF
>.|.|TRBJ1-6|TRBV7-9
TGTGCCAGCAGCCAGACTGTGGTGGATTCACCCCTCCACTTT
CASSQTVVDSPLHF
>.|once|TRBJ2-6|TRBV4-1
TGCGCCAGCAGCCAAAATACAGGGAGCTCTGGGGCCAACGTCCTGACTTTC
CASSQNTGSSGANVLTF
>TRBD1|.|TRBJ2-5|TRBV7-9
TGTGCCAGCAGCCCATGGGACAGCCAGCAAGAGACCCAGTACTTC
CASSPWDSQQETQYF
>.|.|TRBJ1-4|TRBV28
TGTGCCAGCAGTTCGCGCTGGACAGAGCATGAAAAACTGTTTTTT
CASSSRWTEHEKLFF
>.|.|TRBJ2-3|TRBV5-1
TGCGCCAGCAGCCTAAGGGGGACCCGCACAGATACGCAGTATTTT
CASSLRGTRTDTQYF
>.|.|TRBJ1-5|TRBV5-1
TGCGCCAGCAGCGAAGGGGTAAATAGCAATCAGCCCCAGCATTTT
CASSEGVNSNQPQHF
>TRBD1|.|TRBJ2-1|TRBV4-1
TGCGCCAGCAGCCAAGATATAGGAAGGGGGCACAATGAGCAGTTCTTC
CASSQDIGRGHNEQFF
>.|.|TRBJ1-5|TRBV19
TGTGCCAGTAGTATCGGGCAGGGTAACCTTTTTAATCAGCCCCAGCATTTT
CASSIGQGNLFNQPQHF
>TRBD1|.|TRBJ1-1|TRBV10-2
TGCGCCAGCAGCAACAGGGGCCCCACTGAAGCTTTCTTT
CASSNRGPTEAFF
>.|.|TRBJ1-2|TRBV5-4
TGTGCCAGCTATCCGGATGCGGGGGCGGACTATGGCTACACCTTC
CASYPDAGADYGYTF
>.|.|TRBJ1-2|TRBV24-1
TGTGCCACCAGTGATCCGGGACAACCGTCCGAGGGCTACACCTTC
CATSDPGQPSEGYTF
>TRBD1|.|TRBJ1-5|TRBV19
TGTGCCAGTAGTATGGACAGGGGCCCCCCTCCCCAGCCCCAGCATTTT
CASSMDRGPPPQPQHF
>.|.|TRBJ1-1|TRBV19
TGTGCCAGTAGTATGGCAAGAAACACTGAAGCTTTCTTT
CASSMARNTEAFF
>TRBD1|.|TRBJ1-2|TRBV28
TGTGCCAGCAGTTTCACATACAGGGACAGGATCCATGGCTACACCTTC
CASSFTYRDRIHGYTF